These 10 T cell receptor beta chains were all obtained from the same sample, sequenced in a study of blood T cell repertoires in COVID-19. Repertoires were generated with immunoSEQ multiplex PCR, while TCRdb's copy carries only in-frame clones and drops some. The top ten hold 1.5% to 2% of the sample, which has fewer than 250,000 clones, less than 90% seen once. The specimen was peripheral blood. Receptors were obtained from a man between 70 and 80 years old with acute or convalescent COVID-19.

The chain links TRBV27 to TRBJ1-2; D is perhaps TRBD1 (6 bases). CDR1 is MNHEY, CDR2 SMNVEV, per germline (reference sequence). V lost 5 bases, J lost 8 bases, and 15 bases lay in between. This CDR3 contains 13 residues. The CDR3 loop reads CASSPLHRDGYTF. Written as DNA, the CDR3 is TGTGCCAGCAGTCCCCTACACAGGGACGGCTACACCTTC.

The chain is built from TRBV28 and TRBJ1-1, with D uncertain. The V end was cut by 4 bases, the J end by 11 bases, with 14 bases between. Germline CDR1 MDHEN, CDR2 SYDVKM. The CDR3 is 12 residues long. The CDR3: CASSYTARGAFF. For the CDR3, the DNA is TGTGCCAGCAGTTACACTGCCCGAGGGGCTTTCTTT.

This clone was detected a few times. The gene calls are TRBV21-1 and TRBJ2-1; TRBD1 reflects the table's D call only, with no check against the DNA. TRBV21-1 is tagged as a pseudogene. The CDR3 has 20 amino acids. CDR3 nucleotide sequence: TGTGCCAGCAGCAAAGCCCGGACAGGGGGGCAAAGTAAGACCTACAATGAGCAGTTCTTC. It codes for CASSKARTGGQSKTYNEQFF.

As DNA, the CDR3 is TGTGCCATCAGTGAGTCACCGGGCCTAGCGGGAGGTAGAACTAGCACAGATACGCAGTATTTT. Amino acids: CAISESPGLAGGRTSTDTQYF. The chain recombines TRBV10-3 with TRBJ2-3, with 11 bases lining up with TRBD2. The V gene's germline CDR1 is ENHRY and CDR2 SYGVKD. This CDR3 has 21 amino acids. Unmatched junction bases numbered 14, after V lost 0 bases and J lost 0 bases.

The chain joins TRBV15 to TRBJ1-5, with D perhaps TRBD1 (6 bases). The length of the CDR3 is 15 residues. Germline CDR1 LNHNV, CDR2 YYDKDF (reference sequence). Between the trimmed V and J ends, which lost 1 base and 5 bases, there was a span of 12 bases. CDR3 coding DNA: TGTGCCACCAGCAGAGGGCGACAGGAGGATCAGCCCCAGCATTTT. Its protein is CATSRGRQEDQPQHF.

Only one count was recorded for this clone. The CDR3 DNA reads as TGTGCCAGCAGCTTAGAGGGACTAGCGGCATACGAGTATTTT. This codes for CASSLEGLAAYEYF. This sequence joins TRBV7-9 and TRBJ2-3; 11 nucleotides match TRBD2. This CDR3 is built from 14 residues. J was trimmed by 13 bases and V by 1 base; bases with no gene match: 7. Per the germline V gene, CDR1 is SEHNR and CDR2 is FQNEAQ (reference sequence).

The chain couples TRBV7-9 to TRBJ1-4; 9 bases are a match to TRBD1. The V and J ends lost 4 bases and 10 bases, in that order; junction bases with no gene match: 7. The CDR3 runs to 14 residues. CDR1 SEHNR and CDR2 FQNEAQ come from the germline V gene (reference sequence). CDR3 residues: CASSSDRGSAKLFF. Here the CDR3 DNA reads TGTGCCAGCAGCTCTGACAGGGGGTCTGCAAAACTGTTTTTT.

This chain joins TRBV11-2 and TRBJ1-2; D gene unclear. Germline V gene data show CDR1 as SGHAT and CDR2 as FQNNGV. The CDR3 contains 14 residues. V was cut by 0 bases and J by 7 bases, with 12 bases left in between. The CDR3 region is CASSLDLEDFGYTF. The DNA for the CDR3 is TGTGCCAGCAGCTTAGATCTTGAGGACTTTGGCTACACCTTC.

The chain is built from TRBV11-2 and TRBJ2-7, with D unresolved. Trimming removed 3 bases from V and 0 bases from J, with 6 bases in between. CDR1 is SGHAT and CDR2 is FQNNGV in the germline V gene. The CDR3 totals 13 residues. The chain's CDR3 is CASSLTPSYEQYF. Here the CDR3 DNA reads TGTGCCAGCAGCTTGACTCCCTCCTACGAGCAGTACTTC.

The V and J genes are TRBV6-5 and TRBJ2-7; TRBD2 matches at 8 bases. CDR3 length equals 15 residues. The germline CDR1 and CDR2 sequences are MNHEY and SVGAGI. The J segment lost 2 bases and the V segment lost 0 bases, leaving 3 bases of the junction unmatched. This chain's CDR3 is CASSYSAGGTYEQYF. CDR3 nucleotides: TGTGCCAGCAGTTACTCGGCGGGAGGTACCTACGAGCAGTACTTC.